A selection of T cell receptor beta chains follows, all from one sample in a study of breast tumors, draining lymph nodes, adjacent tissues. Each CDR3 protein gets one entry after TCRdb re-called the multiplex PCR reads with MiXCR. The repertoire includes about 14,000 distinct CDR3 sequences, around 50% of them detected once, and 30% sits in the top ten. Input material: tumor-adjacent breast tissue. All receptors derive from a female donor with breast cancer. Some clones in this sample may be carry-over from other donors' samples. Each CDR3 is given with its conserved first and last residue. The order of the fields is clone size, D gene, V gene, J gene, CDR3 DNA, CDR3 protein. D genes are given only for firm matches. Size is omitted from some rows. Given values are once, few, many or a class for expanded clones.

clone_size: many
d_call: TRBD1
v_call: TRBV6-2/TRBV6-3
j_call: TRBJ1-2
cdr3_nt: TGTGCCAGCAGTCACCGGACAGGGAATTTCTATGGCTACACCTTC
cdr3_aa: CASSHRTGNFYGYTF

clone_size: few
d_call: TRBD2
v_call: TRBV5-1
j_call: TRBJ2-1
cdr3_nt: TGCGCCAGCAGCTTGAAGCGGGAGAACAATGAGCAGTTCTTC
cdr3_aa: CASSLKRENNEQFF

clone_size: many
d_call: TRBD1
v_call: TRBV6-2/TRBV6-3
j_call: TRBJ1-2
cdr3_nt: TGTGCCAGCAGTCTCTCCGGGACAGGAGATAACTATGGCTACACCTTC
cdr3_aa: CASSLSGTGDNYGYTF

clone_size: many
d_call: NA
v_call: TRBV7-2
j_call: TRBJ2-2
cdr3_nt: TGTGCCAGCAGCTTAGGGAACACCGGGGAGCTGTTTTTT
cdr3_aa: CASSLGNTGELFF

clone_size: few
d_call: TRBD2
v_call: TRBV4-1
j_call: TRBJ2-7
cdr3_nt: TGCGCCAGCTCCGGACTAGCGGGAACCTACGAGCAGTACTTC
cdr3_aa: CASSGLAGTYEQYF

clone_size: NA
d_call: TRBD1
v_call: TRBV5-6
j_call: TRBJ2-1
cdr3_nt: TGTGCCAGCAGCGCAGGAAGATCCAGGGGGCGCGACAATGAGCAGTTCTTC
cdr3_aa: CASSAGRSRGRDNEQFF

clone_size: NA
d_call: NA
v_call: TRBV5-1
j_call: TRBJ2-7
cdr3_nt: TGCGCCAGCAGCTTAGAGGGGCTAAATTTCTACGAGCAGTACTTC
cdr3_aa: CASSLEGLNFYEQYF

clone_size: NA
d_call: NA
v_call: TRBV25-1
j_call: TRBJ1-6
cdr3_nt: TGTGCCAGCAGTGAGACTGACGGGAAGAATTCACCCCTCCACTTT
cdr3_aa: CASSETDGKNSPLHF

clone_size: medium-sized
d_call: NA
v_call: TRBV19
j_call: TRBJ1-6
cdr3_nt: TGTGCCAGTAGTAGTTCCGGGTCAGCCTATAATTCACCCCTCCACTTT
cdr3_aa: CASSSSGSAYNSPLHF

clone_size: NA
d_call: NA
v_call: TRBV7-8
j_call: TRBJ2-7
cdr3_nt: TGTGCCAGCAGCGGATCGGAGGGTATCTACGAGCAGTACTTC
cdr3_aa: CASSGSEGIYEQYF

clone_size: many
d_call: NA
v_call: TRBV19
j_call: TRBJ2-1
cdr3_nt: TGTGCCAGTAGTGCTCAGGGAGGAAGGGATGAGCAGTTCTTC
cdr3_aa: CASSAQGGRDEQFF

clone_size: NA
d_call: NA
v_call: TRBV13
j_call: TRBJ2-2
cdr3_nt: TGTGCCAGCAGCTTAGAAGGATCCTTGGACACCGGGGAGCTGTTTTTT
cdr3_aa: CASSLEGSLDTGELFF

clone_size: NA
d_call: TRBD2
v_call: TRBV5-8
j_call: TRBJ2-3
cdr3_nt: TGTGCCAGCAGCTTGGTCCTCACTAGCGGGGGCCTCACAGATACGCAGTATTTT
cdr3_aa: CASSLVLTSGGLTDTQYF

clone_size: NA
d_call: TRBD1
v_call: TRBV7-3
j_call: TRBJ1-6
cdr3_nt: TGTGCCAGCAGCCAAGGGACAGGCAATAATTCACCCCTCCACTTT
cdr3_aa: CASSQGTGNNSPLHF

clone_size: NA
d_call: NA
v_call: TRBV7-8
j_call: TRBJ1-5
cdr3_nt: TGTGCCAGCAGCGAGACAGTTGCCATGAGCAATCAGCCCCAGCATTTT
cdr3_aa: CASSETVAMSNQPQHF